This T cell receptor beta chain was sequenced in a study of Graves' ophthalmopathy and Graves' hyperthyroidism. As for the study in general: Hyperthyroidism is called stable when no ophthalmopathy develops within 18 months of follow-up. Study results and caveats: Most expanded thyroid clonotypes above 0.001 frequency also appeared in blood.

RNA transcripts were the template, and TCR beta CDR3 regions were amplified from them. Second-round multiplex PCR came after first-round RT-PCR with HTBI primers. MiXCR, applied by TCRdb to the multiplex PCR reads, yields one record per CDR3 protein. The sample lists over a million distinct CDR3 sequences, about 36% occurring once. In its sample, this clonotype was seen many times. Its antigen is not known. Excluded were patients with other autoimmune diseases, uncontrolled infections, pregnancy or lactation. V was shortened by 1 base and J by 2 bases, with 11 bases between the two germline ends. This CDR3 is built from 15 residues. The germline gives CDR1 ENHRY, CDR2 SYGVKD.

Sequenced sample: peripheral blood or thyroid tissue (not recorded which). The receptor was isolated from an adult man with Graves' hyperthyroidism. The chain has TRBV10-3 and TRBJ1-2; no firm D call. The chain's CDR3 is CAISELKGPNYGYTF. The CDR3 bases are TGTGCCATCAGTGAGTTGAAGGGTCCCAACTATGGCTACACCTTC.